The source of this T cell receptor beta chain is a study of type 1 regulatory T cells (dated by TCRdb to the early 2020s). Turning to the overall study: The study characterized an in vitro protocol that generated a Tr1-enriched, alloantigen-specific CD4 T cell product named T-allo10. Patients with hematological malignancies who were receiving allogeneic hematopoietic stem cell transplantation were the group in which T-allo10 was being clinically evaluated.

From its cysteine to its phenylalanine, the CDR3 spans 15 amino acids. Only CDR3 DNA is held: 45 bases, read in frame from base 1. Sequences LNHDA (CDR1) and SQIVND (CDR2) are obtained from the germline V gene (reference sequence). The V and J ends are trimmed by 4 bases and 9 bases, leaving 19 bases between them. A word on this clonotype: Its target antigen remains unknown. The record has no base qualities; no much larger clone is one base away.

TCRdb names Illumina MiSeq as the instrument used. The raw public reads went through TCRdb reprocessing: fastp at Q25, MiXCR clone calling, in-frame beta chains kept. Entries that share a CDR3 protein sequence are merged under the most common genes and DNA. A total of 12,000 to 15,000 distinct CDR3 sequences appear in this sample, roughly 13% of them only once. Of the sample, approximately 15% is held by the ten largest clones. The rearrangement joined TRBV19 to TRBJ2-1, and the D gene may be TRBD1, 7 bases matching. The sample consisted of cultured T cells, either the whole culture or a sorted T cell fraction (not recorded which). This sequence originates from a human donor in good health. The CDR3 protein: CASSRRQGGNGEQFF. In nucleotide form, the sequence is TGTGCCAGTAGTAGACGACAGGGAGGAAACGGTGAGCAGTTCTTC.